This T cell receptor (beta chain) was profiled in a study of T-cell reconstitution after alpha-beta-depleted transplantation in children. Study-wide results and caveats: Elevated TCRbeta diversity at day 60 was traced, in some patients, to surviving recipient T cells and thymic progenitors. It was newly produced T cells that mostly accounted for T-cell counts and diversity one year after transplant. Two months or so post-transplant, alpha-beta T cells reportedly derived from several hundred expanded graft clones.

Germline values: CDR1 SGHRS, CDR2 YFSETQ. CDR3 size: 15 residues. Trimming shortened V by 6 bases and J by 1 base, and 16 bases separated the two germline ends. Comment on this clonotype: Its matching antigen is unknown.

Preparing the TCRbeta library involved the use of unique molecular identifiers. MiXCR, applied by TCRdb to the PCR reads, yields one record per CDR3 protein. This sample has nearly 350,000 distinct CDR3 sequences, with about a sixth found just once. This sequence was found in a male patient aged 2-10 years who had a stem cell transplant for acute lymphoblastic leukemia, so the T cells may come from the graft donor. This sequence joins TRBV5-1 and TRBJ1-1, with D perhaps TRBD1 (5 bases). Here the sequenced sample was PBMCs, mostly from graft donor cells, taken 360 days after TCRalphabeta/CD19-depleted stem cell transplant. The CDR3 is CASMVNTGKNTEAFF. Written as DNA, the CDR3 is TGCGCCAGCATGGTTAATACAGGAAAGAACACTGAAGCTTTCTTT. Full variable domain (outside the CDR3, taken from reference TRBV5-1 and TRBJ1-1): KAGVTQTPRYLIKTRGQQVTLSCSPISGHRSVSWYQQTPGQGLQFLFEYFSETQRNKGNFPGRFSGRQFSNSRSEMNVSTLELGDSALYLCASMVNTGKNTEAFFGQGTRLTVV.